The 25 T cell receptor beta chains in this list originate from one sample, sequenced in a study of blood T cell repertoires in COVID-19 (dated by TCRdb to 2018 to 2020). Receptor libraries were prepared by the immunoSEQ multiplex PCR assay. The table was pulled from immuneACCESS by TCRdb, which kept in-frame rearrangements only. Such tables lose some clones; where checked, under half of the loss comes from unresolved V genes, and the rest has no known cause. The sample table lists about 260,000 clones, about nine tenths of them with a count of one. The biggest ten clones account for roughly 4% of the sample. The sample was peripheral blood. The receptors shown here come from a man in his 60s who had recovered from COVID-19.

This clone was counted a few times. The CDR3 region has the DNA TGTGCCAGCAGTTCCCCCCTTCGACAGTCTCGGGAAGCTTTCTTT. This encodes CASSSPLRQSREAFF. The chain is built from TRBV27 and TRBJ1-1, with D tentatively TRBD1 (5 bases). The CDR3 consists of 15 residues. Trimming cost V 4 bases and J 8 bases, with 20 bases left between them. Germline CDR1 MNHEY, CDR2 SMNVEV (reference sequence).

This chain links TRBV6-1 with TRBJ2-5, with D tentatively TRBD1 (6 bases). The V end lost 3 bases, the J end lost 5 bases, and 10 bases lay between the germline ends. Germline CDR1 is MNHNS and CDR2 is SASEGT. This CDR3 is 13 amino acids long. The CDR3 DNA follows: TGTGCCAGCAGTGACAGGGGCCGGGAGACCCAGTACTTC. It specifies CASSDRGRETQYF.

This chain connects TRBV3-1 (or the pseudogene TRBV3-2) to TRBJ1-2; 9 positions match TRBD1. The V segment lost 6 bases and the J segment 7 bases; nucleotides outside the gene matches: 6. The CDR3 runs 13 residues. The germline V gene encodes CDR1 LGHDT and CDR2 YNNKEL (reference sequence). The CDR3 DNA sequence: TGTGCCAGCAGGACAGGGGGGACTGGTGGCTACACCTTC. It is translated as CASRTGGTGGYTF.

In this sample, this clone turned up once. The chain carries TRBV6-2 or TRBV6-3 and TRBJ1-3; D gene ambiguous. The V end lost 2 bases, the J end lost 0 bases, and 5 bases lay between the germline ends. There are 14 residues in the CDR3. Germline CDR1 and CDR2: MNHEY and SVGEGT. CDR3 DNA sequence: TGTGCCAGCAGTTACGGGAGCTCTGGAAACACCATATATTTT. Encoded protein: CASSYGSSGNTIYF.

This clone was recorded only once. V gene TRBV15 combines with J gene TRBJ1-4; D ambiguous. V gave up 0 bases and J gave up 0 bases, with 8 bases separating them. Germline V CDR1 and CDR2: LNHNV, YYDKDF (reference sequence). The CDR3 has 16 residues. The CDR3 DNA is TGTGCCACCAGCAGAGATCTGGCGGCAACTAATGAAAAACTGTTTTTT. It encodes CATSRDLAATNEKLFF. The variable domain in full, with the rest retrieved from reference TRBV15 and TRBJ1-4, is DAMVIQNPRYQVTQFGKPVTLSCSQTLNHNVMYWYQQKSSQAPKLLFHYYDKDFNNEADTPDNFQSRRPNTSFCFLDIRSPGLGDTAMYLCATSRDLAATNEKLFFGSGTQLSVL.

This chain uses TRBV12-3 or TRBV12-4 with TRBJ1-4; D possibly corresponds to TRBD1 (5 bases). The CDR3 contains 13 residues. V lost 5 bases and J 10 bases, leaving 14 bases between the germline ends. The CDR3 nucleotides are TGTGCCAGCAGTCGACAGCTGATTGGAAAACTGTTTTTT. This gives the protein CASSRQLIGKLFF.

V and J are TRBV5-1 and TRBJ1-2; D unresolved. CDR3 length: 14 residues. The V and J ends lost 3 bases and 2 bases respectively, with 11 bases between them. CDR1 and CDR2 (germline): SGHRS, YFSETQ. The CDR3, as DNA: TGCGCCAGCAGCTGGAGGATTCAAAACTATGGCTACACCTTC. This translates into CASSWRIQNYGYTF. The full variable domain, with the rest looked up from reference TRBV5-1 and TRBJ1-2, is KAGVTQTPRYLIKTRGQQVTLSCSPISGHRSVSWYQQTPGQGLQFLFEYFSETQRNKGNFPGRFSGRQFSNSRSEMNVSTLELGDSALYLCASSWRIQNYGYTFGSGTRLTVV.

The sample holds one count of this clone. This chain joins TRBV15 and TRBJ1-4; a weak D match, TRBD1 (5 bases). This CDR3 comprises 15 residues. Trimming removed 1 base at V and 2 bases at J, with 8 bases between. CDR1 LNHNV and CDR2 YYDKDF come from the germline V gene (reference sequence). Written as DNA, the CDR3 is TGTGCCACCAGCAGAGTTGGGGGGACTAATGAAAAACTGTTTTTT. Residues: CATSRVGGTNEKLFF. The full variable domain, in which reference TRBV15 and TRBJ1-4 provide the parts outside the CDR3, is DAMVIQNPRYQVTQFGKPVTLSCSQTLNHNVMYWYQQKSSQAPKLLFHYYDKDFNNEADTPDNFQSRRPNTSFCFLDIRSPGLGDTAMYLCATSRVGGTNEKLFFGSGTQLSVL.

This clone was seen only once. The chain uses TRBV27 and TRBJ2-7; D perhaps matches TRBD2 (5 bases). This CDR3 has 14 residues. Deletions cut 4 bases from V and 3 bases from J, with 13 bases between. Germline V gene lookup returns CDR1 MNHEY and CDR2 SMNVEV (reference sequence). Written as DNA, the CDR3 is TGTGCCAGCAGTTACCGGGGTCAGTACTACGAGCAGTACTTC. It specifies CASSYRGQYYEQYF.

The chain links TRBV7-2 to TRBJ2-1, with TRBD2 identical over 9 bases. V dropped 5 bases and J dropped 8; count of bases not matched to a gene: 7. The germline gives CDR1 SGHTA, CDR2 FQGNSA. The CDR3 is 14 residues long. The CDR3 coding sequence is TGTGCCAGCAGCCGCGGACTAGCGAACTATGAGCAGTTCTTC. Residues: CASSRGLANYEQFF.

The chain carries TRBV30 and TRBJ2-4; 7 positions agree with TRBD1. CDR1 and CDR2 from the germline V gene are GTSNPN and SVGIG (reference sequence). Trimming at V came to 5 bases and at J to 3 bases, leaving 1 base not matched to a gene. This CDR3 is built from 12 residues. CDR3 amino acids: CAWGDSKNIQYF. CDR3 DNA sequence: TGTGCCTGGGGGGACAGCAAAAACATTCAGTACTTC.

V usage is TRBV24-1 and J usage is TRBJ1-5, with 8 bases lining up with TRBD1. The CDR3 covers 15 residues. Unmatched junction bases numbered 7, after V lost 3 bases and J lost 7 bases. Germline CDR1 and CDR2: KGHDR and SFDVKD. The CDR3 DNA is TGTGCCACCAGTGATGGCGGACAGGGAAAACAGCCCCAGCATTTT. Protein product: CATSDGGQGKQPQHF.

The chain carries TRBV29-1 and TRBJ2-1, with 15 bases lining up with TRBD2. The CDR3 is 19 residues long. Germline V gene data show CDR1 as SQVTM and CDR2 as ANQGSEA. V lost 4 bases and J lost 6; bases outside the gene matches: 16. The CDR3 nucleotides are TGCAGCGTTGGGGAATATGACAAGGGACTAGCGGGGGGCCGCAATGAGCAGTTCTTC. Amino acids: CSVGEYDKGLAGGRNEQFF.

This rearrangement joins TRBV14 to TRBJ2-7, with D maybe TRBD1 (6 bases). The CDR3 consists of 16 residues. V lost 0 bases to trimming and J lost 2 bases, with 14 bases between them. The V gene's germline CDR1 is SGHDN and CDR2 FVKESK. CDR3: CASSQDLQGSPYEQYF. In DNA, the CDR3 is TGTGCCAGCAGCCAAGATTTACAGGGTTCCCCCTACGAGCAGTACTTC.

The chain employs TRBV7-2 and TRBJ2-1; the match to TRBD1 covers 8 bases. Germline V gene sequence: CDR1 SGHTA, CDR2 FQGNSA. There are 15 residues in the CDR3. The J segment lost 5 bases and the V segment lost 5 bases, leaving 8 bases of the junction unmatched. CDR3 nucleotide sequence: TGTGCCAGCAGCCCCCGGACAGGGAAAGACAATGAGCAGTTCTTC. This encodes CASSPRTGKDNEQFF.

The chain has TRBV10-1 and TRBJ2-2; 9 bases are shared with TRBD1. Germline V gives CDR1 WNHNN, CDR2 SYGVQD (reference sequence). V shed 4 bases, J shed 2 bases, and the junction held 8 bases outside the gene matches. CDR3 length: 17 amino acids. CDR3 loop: CASSGPRQGVNTGELFF. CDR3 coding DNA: TGCGCCAGCAGTGGGCCTCGACAGGGGGTCAACACCGGGGAGCTGTTTTTT.

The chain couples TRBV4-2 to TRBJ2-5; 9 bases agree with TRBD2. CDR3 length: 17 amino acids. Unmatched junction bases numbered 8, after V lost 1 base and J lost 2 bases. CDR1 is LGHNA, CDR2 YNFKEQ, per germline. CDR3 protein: CASSQAVAGASQETQYF. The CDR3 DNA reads TGTGCCAGCAGCCAAGCGGTAGCGGGGGCCTCGCAAGAGACCCAGTACTTC.

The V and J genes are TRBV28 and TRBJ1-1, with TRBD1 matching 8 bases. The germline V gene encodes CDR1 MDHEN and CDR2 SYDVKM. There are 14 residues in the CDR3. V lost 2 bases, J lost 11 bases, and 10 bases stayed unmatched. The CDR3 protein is CASSLLWQGALAFF. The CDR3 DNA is TGTGCCAGCAGTTTACTCTGGCAGGGGGCTTTGGCTTTCTTT.

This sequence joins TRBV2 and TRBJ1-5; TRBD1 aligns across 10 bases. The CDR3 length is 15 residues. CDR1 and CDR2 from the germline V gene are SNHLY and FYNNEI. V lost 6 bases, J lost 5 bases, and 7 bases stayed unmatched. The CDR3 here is CASSPRDRGDQPQHF. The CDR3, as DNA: TGTGCCAGCAGCCCTCGGGACAGGGGCGATCAGCCCCAGCATTTT.

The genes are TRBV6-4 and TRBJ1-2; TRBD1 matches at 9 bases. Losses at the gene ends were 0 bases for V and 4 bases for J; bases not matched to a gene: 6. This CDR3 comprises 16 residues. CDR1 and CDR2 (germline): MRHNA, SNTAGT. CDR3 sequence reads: CASSDSTGGGGYGYTF. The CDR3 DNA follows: TGTGCCAGCAGTGACTCAACAGGGGGCGGTGGCTATGGCTACACCTTC.

The CDR3 loop reads CASSRTGGNEQFF. The DNA of the CDR3 is TGCGCCAGCAGCCGCACGGGGGGGAATGAGCAGTTCTTC. J is TRBJ2-1 and V is TRBV5-1; 8 nucleotides match TRBD2. Germline-derived CDR1 and CDR2 are SGHRS and YFSETQ. The junction had 4 bases not matched to a gene; V was cut back by 4 bases and J by 7 bases. The CDR3 sequence is 13 residues long.

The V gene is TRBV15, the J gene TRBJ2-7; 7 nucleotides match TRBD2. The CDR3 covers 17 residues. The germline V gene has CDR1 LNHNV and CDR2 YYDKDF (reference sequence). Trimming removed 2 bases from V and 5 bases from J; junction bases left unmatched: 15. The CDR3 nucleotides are TGTGCCACCAGCAGAACCCCGCGCTCCAGCGGGGCCCACGAGCAGTACTTC. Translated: CATSRTPRSSGAHEQYF.

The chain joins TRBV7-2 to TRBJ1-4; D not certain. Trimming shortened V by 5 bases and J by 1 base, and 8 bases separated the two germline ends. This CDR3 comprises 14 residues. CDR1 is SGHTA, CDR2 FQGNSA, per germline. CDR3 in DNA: TGTGCCAGCAGCGAGGGTTTAACTAATGAAAAACTGTTTTTT. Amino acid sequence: CASSEGLTNEKLFF.

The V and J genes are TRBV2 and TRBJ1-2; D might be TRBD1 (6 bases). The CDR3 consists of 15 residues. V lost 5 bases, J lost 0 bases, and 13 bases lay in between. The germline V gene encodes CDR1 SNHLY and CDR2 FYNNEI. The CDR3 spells CASSFTGQSNYGYTF. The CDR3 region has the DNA TGTGCCAGCAGTTTCACCGGACAGTCTAACTATGGCTACACCTTC.

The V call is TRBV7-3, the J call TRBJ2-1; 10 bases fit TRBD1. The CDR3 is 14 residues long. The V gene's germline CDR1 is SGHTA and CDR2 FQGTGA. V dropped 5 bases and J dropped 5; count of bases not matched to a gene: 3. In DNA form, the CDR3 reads TGTGCCAGCAGCCGGGACAGGGGACACAATGAGCAGTTCTTC. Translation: CASSRDRGHNEQFF.